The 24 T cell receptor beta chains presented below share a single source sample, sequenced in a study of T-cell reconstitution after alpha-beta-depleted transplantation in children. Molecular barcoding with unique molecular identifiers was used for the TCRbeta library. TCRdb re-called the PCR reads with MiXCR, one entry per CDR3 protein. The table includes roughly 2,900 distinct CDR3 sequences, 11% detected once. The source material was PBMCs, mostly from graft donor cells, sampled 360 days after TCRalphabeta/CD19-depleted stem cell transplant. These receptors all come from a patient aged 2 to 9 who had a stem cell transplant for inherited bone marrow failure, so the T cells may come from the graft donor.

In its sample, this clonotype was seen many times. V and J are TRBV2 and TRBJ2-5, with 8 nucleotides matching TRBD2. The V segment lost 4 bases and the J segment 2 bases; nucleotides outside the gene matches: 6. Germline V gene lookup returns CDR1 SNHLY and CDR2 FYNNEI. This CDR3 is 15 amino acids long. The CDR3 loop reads CASSVRIAGQETQYF. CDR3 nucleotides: TGTGCCAGCAGTGTTAGGATAGCGGGACAAGAGACCCAGTACTTC.

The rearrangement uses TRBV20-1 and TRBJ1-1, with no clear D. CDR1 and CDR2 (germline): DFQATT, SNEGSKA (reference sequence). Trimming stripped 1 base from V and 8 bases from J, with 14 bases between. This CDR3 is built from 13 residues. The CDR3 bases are TGCAGTGCTAGAGCCCCAACGGACGGCGAAGCTTTCTTT. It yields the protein CSARAPTDGEAFF.

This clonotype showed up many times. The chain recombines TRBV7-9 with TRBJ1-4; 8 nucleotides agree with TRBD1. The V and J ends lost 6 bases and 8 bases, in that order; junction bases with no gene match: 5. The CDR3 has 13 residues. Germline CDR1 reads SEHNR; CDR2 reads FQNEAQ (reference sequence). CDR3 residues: CASRKTGGEKLFF. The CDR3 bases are TGTGCCAGCAGGAAAACAGGGGGGGAAAAACTGTTTTTT.

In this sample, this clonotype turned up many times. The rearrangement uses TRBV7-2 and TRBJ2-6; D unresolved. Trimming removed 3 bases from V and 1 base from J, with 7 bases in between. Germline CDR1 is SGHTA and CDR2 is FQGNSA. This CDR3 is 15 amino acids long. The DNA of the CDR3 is TGTGCCAGCAGCTTCCGGCCATCTGGGGCCAACGTCCTGACTTTC. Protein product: CASSFRPSGANVLTF.

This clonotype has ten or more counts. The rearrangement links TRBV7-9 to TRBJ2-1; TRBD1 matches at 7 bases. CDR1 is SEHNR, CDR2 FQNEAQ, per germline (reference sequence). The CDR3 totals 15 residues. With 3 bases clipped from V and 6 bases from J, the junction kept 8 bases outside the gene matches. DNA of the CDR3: TGTGCCAGCAGCTTGAGAGGGGGCGTACTCAATGAGCAGTTCTTC. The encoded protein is CASSLRGGVLNEQFF.

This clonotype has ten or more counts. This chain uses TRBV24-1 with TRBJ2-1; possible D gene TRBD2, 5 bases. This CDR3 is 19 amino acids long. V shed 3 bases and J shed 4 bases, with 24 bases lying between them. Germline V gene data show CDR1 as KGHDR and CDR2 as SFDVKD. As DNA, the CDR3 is TGTGCCACCAGTGATCTTACCCCTAGCTTAGTGATTTGGTACAATGAGCAGTTCTTC. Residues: CATSDLTPSLVIWYNEQFF.

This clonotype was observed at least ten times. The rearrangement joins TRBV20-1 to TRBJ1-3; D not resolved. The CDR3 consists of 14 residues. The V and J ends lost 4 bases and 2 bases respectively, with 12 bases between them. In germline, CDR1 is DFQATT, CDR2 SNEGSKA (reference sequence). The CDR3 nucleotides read TGCAGTGCTATAGTCGGCAGCACTGGAAACACCATATATTTT. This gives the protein CSAIVGSTGNTIYF.

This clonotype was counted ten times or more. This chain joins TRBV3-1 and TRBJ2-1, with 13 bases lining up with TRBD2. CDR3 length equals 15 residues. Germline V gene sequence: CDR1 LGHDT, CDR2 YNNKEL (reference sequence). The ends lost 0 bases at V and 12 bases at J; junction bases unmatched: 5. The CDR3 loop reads CASSQEGLAGVGQFF. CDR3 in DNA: TGTGCCAGCAGCCAAGAAGGACTAGCGGGAGTGGGGCAGTTCTTC.

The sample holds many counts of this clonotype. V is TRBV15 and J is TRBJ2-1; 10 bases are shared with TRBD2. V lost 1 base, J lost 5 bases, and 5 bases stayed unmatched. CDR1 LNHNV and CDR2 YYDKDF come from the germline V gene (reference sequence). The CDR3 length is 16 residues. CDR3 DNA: TGTGCCACCAGCAGAGGGAGCGGGAGGGCCAACAATGAGCAGTTCTTC. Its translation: CATSRGSGRANNEQFF.

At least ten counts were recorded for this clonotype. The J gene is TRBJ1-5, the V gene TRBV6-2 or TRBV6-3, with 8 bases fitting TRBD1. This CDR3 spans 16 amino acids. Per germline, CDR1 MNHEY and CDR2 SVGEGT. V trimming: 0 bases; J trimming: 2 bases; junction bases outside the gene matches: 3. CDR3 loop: CASSYSPTGGNQPQHF. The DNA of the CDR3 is TGTGCCAGCAGTTACTCGCCGACAGGGGGCAATCAGCCCCAGCATTTT.

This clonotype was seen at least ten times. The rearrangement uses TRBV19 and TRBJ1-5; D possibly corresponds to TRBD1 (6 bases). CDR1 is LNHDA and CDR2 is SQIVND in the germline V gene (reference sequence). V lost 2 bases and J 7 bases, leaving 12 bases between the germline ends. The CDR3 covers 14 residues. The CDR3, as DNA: TGTGCCAGTAGTATAAGGGGGGGGGCCCAGCCCCAGCATTTT. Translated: CASSIRGGAQPQHF. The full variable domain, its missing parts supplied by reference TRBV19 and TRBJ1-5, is DGGITQSPKYLFRKEGQNVTLSCEQNLNHDAMYWYRQDPGQGLRLIYYSQIVNDFQKGDIAEGYSVSREKKESFPLTVTSAQKNPTAFYLCASSIRGGAQPQHFGDGTRLSIL.

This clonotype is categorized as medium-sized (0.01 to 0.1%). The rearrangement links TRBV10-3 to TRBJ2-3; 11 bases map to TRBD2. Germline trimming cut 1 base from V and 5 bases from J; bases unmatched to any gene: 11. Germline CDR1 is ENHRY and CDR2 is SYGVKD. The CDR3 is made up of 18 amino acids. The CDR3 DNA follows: TGTGCCATCAGTGAGTGGAGCCCAACAGGACTAGCGGGAGATACGCAGTATTTT. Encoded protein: CAISEWSPTGLAGDTQYF.

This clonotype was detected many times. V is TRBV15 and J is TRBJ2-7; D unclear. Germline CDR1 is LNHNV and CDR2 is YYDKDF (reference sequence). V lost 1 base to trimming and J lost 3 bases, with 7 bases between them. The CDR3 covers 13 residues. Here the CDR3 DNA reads TGTGCCACCAGCAGAGGGAGCAACTACGAGCAGTACTTC. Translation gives CATSRGSNYEQYF.

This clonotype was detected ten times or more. The CDR3 DNA is TGCGCCAGCAGCTCTCGCCATGGATCAGATACGCAGTATTTT. Protein: CASSSRHGSDTQYF. This chain links TRBV5-1 with TRBJ2-3; D uncertain. This CDR3 contains 14 residues. V was trimmed by 3 bases and J by 4 bases, leaving 12 bases between them. Germline V gene sequence: CDR1 SGHRS, CDR2 YFSETQ.

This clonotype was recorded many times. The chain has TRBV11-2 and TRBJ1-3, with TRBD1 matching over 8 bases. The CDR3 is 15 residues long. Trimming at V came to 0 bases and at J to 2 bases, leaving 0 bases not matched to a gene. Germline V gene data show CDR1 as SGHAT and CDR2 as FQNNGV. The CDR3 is CASSLDRGPGNTIYF. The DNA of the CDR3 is TGTGCCAGCAGCTTAGACAGGGGGCCTGGAAACACCATATATTTT.

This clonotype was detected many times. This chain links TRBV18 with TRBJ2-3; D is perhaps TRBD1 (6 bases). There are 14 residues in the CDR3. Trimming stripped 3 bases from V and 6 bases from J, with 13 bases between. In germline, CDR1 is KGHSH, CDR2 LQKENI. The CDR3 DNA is TGTGCCAGCTCACCCGAGGGGGAGCGGGATACGCAGTATTTT. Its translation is CASSPEGERDTQYF.

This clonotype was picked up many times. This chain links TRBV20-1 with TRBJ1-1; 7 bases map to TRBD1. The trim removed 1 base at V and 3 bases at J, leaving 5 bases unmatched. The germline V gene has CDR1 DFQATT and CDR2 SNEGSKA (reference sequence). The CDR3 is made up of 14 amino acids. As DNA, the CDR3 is TGCAGTGCTAGAGGGAGCAGGGGGTACACTGAAGCTTTCTTT. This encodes CSARGSRGYTEAFF.

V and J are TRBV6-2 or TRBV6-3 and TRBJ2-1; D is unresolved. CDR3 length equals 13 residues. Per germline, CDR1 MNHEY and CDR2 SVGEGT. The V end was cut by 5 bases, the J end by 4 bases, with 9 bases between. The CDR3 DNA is TGTGCCAGCAGTCCTAGGACGTACAATGAGCAGTTCTTC. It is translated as CASSPRTYNEQFF.

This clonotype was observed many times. Here the CDR3 reads CASSPGTGGSGANVLTF. For the CDR3, the DNA is TGCGCCAGCAGCCCAGGGACAGGGGGCTCTGGGGCCAACGTCCTGACTTTC. J is TRBJ2-6 and V is TRBV4-3; the match to TRBD1 covers 11 bases. The CDR3 consists of 17 residues. The ends lost 4 bases at V and 0 bases at J; junction bases unmatched: 2. Germline lookup yields CDR1 LGHNA and CDR2 YSLEER.

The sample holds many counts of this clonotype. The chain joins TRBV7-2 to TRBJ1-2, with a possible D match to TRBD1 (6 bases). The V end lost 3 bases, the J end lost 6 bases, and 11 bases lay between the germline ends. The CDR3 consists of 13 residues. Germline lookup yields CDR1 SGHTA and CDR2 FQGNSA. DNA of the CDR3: TGTGCCAGCAGCTTCAGGGAGGGGGATGGCTACACCTTC. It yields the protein CASSFREGDGYTF.

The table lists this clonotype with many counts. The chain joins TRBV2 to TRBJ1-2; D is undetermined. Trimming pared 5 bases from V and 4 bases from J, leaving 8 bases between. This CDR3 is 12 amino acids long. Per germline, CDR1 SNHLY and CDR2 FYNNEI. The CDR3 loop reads CASSQNSYGYTF. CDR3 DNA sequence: TGTGCCAGCAGTCAAAATTCCTATGGCTACACCTTC.

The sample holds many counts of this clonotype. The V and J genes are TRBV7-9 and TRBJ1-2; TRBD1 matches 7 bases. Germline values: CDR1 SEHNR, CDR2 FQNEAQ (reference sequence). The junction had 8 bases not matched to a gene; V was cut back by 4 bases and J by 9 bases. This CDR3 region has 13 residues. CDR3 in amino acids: CASSSQGSASYTF. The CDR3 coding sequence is TGTGCCAGCAGCTCACAGGGGTCGGCGAGCTACACCTTC.

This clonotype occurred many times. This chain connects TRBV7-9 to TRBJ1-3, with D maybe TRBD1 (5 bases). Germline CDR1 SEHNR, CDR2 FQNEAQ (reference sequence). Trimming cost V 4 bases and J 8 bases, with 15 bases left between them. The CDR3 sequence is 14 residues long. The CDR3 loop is CASSWGTGEDTIYF. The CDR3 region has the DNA TGTGCCAGCAGCTGGGGGACGGGCGAGGACACCATATATTTT. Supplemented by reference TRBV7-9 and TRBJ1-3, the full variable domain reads DTGVSQNPRHKITKRGQNVTFRCDPISEHNRLYWYRQTLGQGPEFLTYFQNEAQLEKSRLLSDRFSAERPKGSFSTLEIQRTEQGDSAMYLCASSWGTGEDTIYFGEGSWLTVV.

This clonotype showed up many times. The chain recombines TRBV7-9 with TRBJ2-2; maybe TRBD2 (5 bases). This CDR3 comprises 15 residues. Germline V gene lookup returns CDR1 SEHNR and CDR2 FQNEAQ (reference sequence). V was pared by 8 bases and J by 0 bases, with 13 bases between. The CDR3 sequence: CASERLAANTGELFF. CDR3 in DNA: TGTGCCAGCGAGCGGCTAGCAGCGAACACCGGGGAGCTGTTTTTT.